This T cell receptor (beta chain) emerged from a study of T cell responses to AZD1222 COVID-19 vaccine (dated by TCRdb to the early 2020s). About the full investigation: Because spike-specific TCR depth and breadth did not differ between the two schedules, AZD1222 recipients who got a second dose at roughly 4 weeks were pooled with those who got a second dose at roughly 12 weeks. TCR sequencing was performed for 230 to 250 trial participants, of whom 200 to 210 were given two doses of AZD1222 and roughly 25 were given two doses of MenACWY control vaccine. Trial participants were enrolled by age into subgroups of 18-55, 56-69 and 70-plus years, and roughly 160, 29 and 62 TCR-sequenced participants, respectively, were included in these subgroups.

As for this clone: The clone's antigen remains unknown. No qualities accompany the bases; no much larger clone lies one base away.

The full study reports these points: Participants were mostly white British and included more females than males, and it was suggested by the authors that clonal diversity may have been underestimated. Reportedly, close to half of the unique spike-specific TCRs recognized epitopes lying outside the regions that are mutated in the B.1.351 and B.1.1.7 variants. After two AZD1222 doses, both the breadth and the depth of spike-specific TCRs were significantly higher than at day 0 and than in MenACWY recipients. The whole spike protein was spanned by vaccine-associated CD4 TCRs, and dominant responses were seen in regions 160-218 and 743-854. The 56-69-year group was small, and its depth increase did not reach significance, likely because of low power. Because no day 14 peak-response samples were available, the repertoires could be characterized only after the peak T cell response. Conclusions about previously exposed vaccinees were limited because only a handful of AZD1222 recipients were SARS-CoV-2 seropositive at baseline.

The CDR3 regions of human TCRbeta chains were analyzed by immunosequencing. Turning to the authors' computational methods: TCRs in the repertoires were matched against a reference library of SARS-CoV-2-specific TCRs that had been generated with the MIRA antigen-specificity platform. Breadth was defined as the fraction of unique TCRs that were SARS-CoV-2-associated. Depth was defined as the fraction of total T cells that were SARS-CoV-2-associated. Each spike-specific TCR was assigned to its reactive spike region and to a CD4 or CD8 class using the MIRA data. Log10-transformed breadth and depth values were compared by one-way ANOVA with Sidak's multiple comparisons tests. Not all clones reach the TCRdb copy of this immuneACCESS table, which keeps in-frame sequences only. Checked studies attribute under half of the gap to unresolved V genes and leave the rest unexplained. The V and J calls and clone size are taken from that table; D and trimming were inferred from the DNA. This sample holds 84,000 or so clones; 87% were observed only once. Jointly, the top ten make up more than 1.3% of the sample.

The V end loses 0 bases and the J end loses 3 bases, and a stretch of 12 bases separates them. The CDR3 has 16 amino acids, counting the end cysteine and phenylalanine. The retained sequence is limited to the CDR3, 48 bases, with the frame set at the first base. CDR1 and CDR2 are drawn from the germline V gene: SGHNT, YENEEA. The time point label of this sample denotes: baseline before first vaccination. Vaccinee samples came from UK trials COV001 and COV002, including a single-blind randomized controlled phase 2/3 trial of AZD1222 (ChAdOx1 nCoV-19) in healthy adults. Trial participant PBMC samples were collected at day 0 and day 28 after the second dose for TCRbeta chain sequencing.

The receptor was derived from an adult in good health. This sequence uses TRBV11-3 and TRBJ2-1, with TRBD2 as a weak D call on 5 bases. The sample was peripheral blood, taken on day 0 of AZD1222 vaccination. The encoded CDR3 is CASSLDRAGLYNEQFF. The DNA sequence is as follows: TGTGCCAGCAGCTTAGATCGTGCGGGCCTCTACAATGAGCAGTTCTTC.